This TCR beta chain was observed in a study of molecular identifiers for immune sequencing clone quantification. The CDR3 runs 14 residues. Germline CDR1 and CDR2: MNHEY and SVGEGT. With 10 bases removed from V and 0 bases from J, the gap between germline ends came to 15 bases. TCRdb passed the PCR reads through MiXCR, listing each CDR3 protein once. Here the sample spans over 600,000 distinct CDR3 sequences, approximately 20% being singletons. The rearrangement uses TRBV6-2 or TRBV6-3 and TRBJ1-2; tentatively, D is TRBD1 (5 bases). The receptor's source is a human donor in good health. Some libraries in this study had Jurkat cell RNA spiked in. Material for sequencing was naive CD8+ T cells from blood, with Jurkat cell RNA spiked in. Subset described: FACS-sorted CD8+CD4-CCR7+CD45RA+ naive T cells. The CDR3 coding sequence is TGTGCCACCGAACGGGACGGACCTAACTATGGCTACACCTTC. This translates into CATERDGPNYGYTF.